This T cell receptor (beta chain) comes out of a study of blood T cell repertoires in COVID-19. Study-level information: COVID-19 samples from acute and convalescent phases originated in the United States, Italy and Spain. The analysed material was cDNA or gDNA that came from T cells, B-cell-depleted T cells, or PBMCs.

Original processing methods: Reference gene primers were amplified, and this amplification served to estimate nucleated cell counts. Profiled with immunoSEQ multiplex PCR; TCRdb holds only in-frame clones, not every one. V, J and clone size are those of that table, while D and trimming were read from the DNA. The table lists about 110,000 clones, more than 80% of them singletons. The CDR3 is made up of 16 amino acids. V trimming: 0 bases; J trimming: 6 bases; junction bases outside the gene matches: 5. Germline V gives CDR1 KGHDR, CDR2 SFDVKD. The material sequenced was peripheral blood. This receptor was taken from a woman of 80 years or more with acute or convalescent COVID-19. The chain employs TRBV24-1 and TRBJ2-1; 9 positions agree with TRBD2. CDR3 nucleotides: TGTGCCACCAGTGATTTGCTCGGCGGGGGGGTCAATGAGCAGTTCTTC. It is translated as CATSDLLGGGVNEQFF.